Listed below are T cell receptor beta chains from one sample, sequenced in a study of response to subunit inactivated influenza vaccine. TCRdb re-derived calls from the RT-PCR reads in MiXCR, one entry per CDR3 protein. The sample holds around 540,000 distinct CDR3 sequences, 12% seen once. Sequencing was performed on PBMCs from blood, taken on the day of vaccination. These receptors all stem from a man between 45 and 60 years old who received an inactivated influenza vaccine. Both conserved end residues are part of each CDR3. The D gene is left open where the match is weak. Clone size, where shown, is once, few, many, or a class for clones that have expanded.

clone size | J gene | D gene | V gene | CDR3 protein | CDR3 DNA
. | TRBJ2-5 | TRBD2 | TRBV29-1 | CSVRDGGGETQYF | TGCAGCGTGAGGGACGGGGGGGGAGAGACCCAGTACTTC
few | TRBJ1-1 | . | TRBV5-6 | CASSLGTSGMNTEAFF | TGTGCCAGCAGCTTGGGAACTTCAGGGATGAACACTGAAGCTTTCTTT
many | TRBJ2-7 | TRBD1 | TRBV12-3/TRBV12-4 | CASSRGQSSYEQYF | TGTGCCAGCAGCCGGGGACAGAGCTCCTACGAGCAGTACTTC
few | TRBJ2-6 | . | TRBV5-1 | CASSNRSSGANVLTF | TGCGCCAGCAGCAATCGTTCCTCTGGGGCCAACGTCCTGACTTTC
. | TRBJ2-5 | TRBD1 | TRBV4-1 | CASSRTKTGLLRSQETQYF | TGCGCCAGCAGCCGCACAAAGACAGGGCTCCTTCGATCTCAAGAGACCCAGTACTTC
many | TRBJ2-4 | TRBD1 | TRBV2 | CASSRQGGSIQYF | TGTGCCAGCAGTCGACAGGGGGGGAGCATTCAGTACTTC
few | TRBJ2-4 | . | TRBV20-1 | CSASRQIKNIQYF | TGCAGTGCTAGTCGACAGATAAAAAACATTCAGTACTTC
few | TRBJ2-6 | TRBD2 | TRBV12-3/TRBV12-4 | CASSPSRTSVPPPGANVLTF | TGTGCCAGCAGCCCCTCTCGGACTAGCGTCCCACCCCCCGGGGCCAACGTCCTGACTTTC
few | TRBJ2-7 | . | TRBV12-3/TRBV12-4 | CASSPGGTDYEQYF | TGTGCCAGCAGCCCGGGGGGCACCGACTACGAGCAGTACTTC
few | TRBJ2-7 | TRBD1 | TRBV4-2 | CASSQESYRGEQYF | TGTGCCAGCAGCCAAGAATCTTACAGGGGCGAGCAGTACTTC
many | TRBJ2-7 | . | TRBV7-2 | CASSLVDGYEQYF | TGTGCCAGCAGCTTAGTTGACGGCTACGAGCAGTACTTC
many | TRBJ2-3 | TRBD2 | TRBV20-1 | CSASGSTDTQYF | TGCAGCGCTAGCGGGAGCACAGATACGCAGTATTTT
few | TRBJ1-1 | . | TRBV5-1 | CASSLGPSGLLMNTEAFF | TGCGCCAGCAGCTTGGGGCCCTCAGGGCTGCTCATGAACACTGAAGCTTTCTTT
. | TRBJ2-7 | . | TRBV29-1 | CSVVTPRGYEQYF | TGCAGCGTTGTGACCCCCAGGGGCTACGAGCAGTACTTC
. | TRBJ2-1 | TRBD2 | TRBV20-1 | CSARDFGTSGRNEQFF | TGCAGTGCTAGAGATTTCGGGACTAGCGGGAGGAATGAGCAGTTCTTC
. | TRBJ2-5 | . | TRBV2 | CASRSLGETQYF | TGTGCCAGCAGATCCCTGGGGGAGACCCAGTACTTC
few | TRBJ2-1 | . | TRBV20-1 | CSAPPPGYNEQFF | TGCAGTGCTCCCCCCCCGGGGTACAATGAGCAGTTCTTC
few | TRBJ2-2 | . | TRBV4-2 | CASSQDTPSNTGELFF | TGTGCCAGCAGCCAAGACACACCGTCGAACACCGGGGAGCTGTTTTTT
many | TRBJ2-1 | . | TRBV15 | CATSRDRGSSYNEQFF | TGTGCCACCAGCAGAGATAGGGGGAGCTCCTACAATGAGCAGTTCTTC
few | TRBJ2-7 | . | TRBV5-1 | CASSPSDGQPHPYEQYF | TGCGCCAGCAGCCCTTCAGATGGGCAGCCTCATCCCTACGAGCAGTACTTC
many | TRBJ2-1 | TRBD2 | TRBV6-5 | CASSYRTSEYNEQFF | TGTGCCAGCAGTTATCGGACTAGCGAGTACAATGAGCAGTTCTTC
. | TRBJ1-3 | TRBD1 | TRBV5-1 | CASSNRQGPGNTIYF | TGCGCCAGCAGCAACCGACAGGGTCCAGGAAACACCATATATTTT
. | TRBJ1-6 | TRBD1 | TRBV27 | CASSYLQGGPGSPLHF | TGTGCCAGCAGCTATCTCCAGGGGGGCCCAGGTTCACCCCTCCACTTT
. | TRBJ2-5 | . | TRBV28 | CASSKPYQEETQYF | TGTGCCAGCAGCAAACCATACCAGGAAGAGACCCAGTACTTC
many | TRBJ1-4 | . | TRBV12-3/TRBV12-4 | CASSFVFNEKLFF | TGTGCCAGCAGTTTTGTCTTTAATGAAAAACTGTTTTTT
few | TRBJ2-2 | TRBD1 | TRBV9 | CASSPWDRDTANTGELFF | TGTGCCAGCAGCCCTTGGGACAGGGACACGGCGAACACCGGGGAGCTGTTTTTT
few | TRBJ2-4 | TRBD1 | TRBV20-1 | CSARNGQGAAKNIQYF | TGCAGTGCTAGAAACGGACAGGGAGCAGCCAAAAACATTCAGTACTTC
many | TRBJ2-1 | TRBD2 | TRBV29-1 | CSVERREGLNEQFF | TGCAGCGTTGAAAGGCGGGAGGGCCTTAATGAGCAGTTCTTC
. | TRBJ2-3 | TRBD1 | TRBV27 | CANSLGTGADSTQYF | TGTGCCAACAGTTTAGGGACAGGGGCTGATAGTACGCAGTATTTT
. | TRBJ2-7 | . | TRBV7-8 | CASSLLRGPSEQYF | TGTGCCAGCAGCTTACTTCGAGGGCCAAGTGAGCAGTACTTC
few | TRBJ2-3 | TRBD1 | TRBV7-2 | CASSLDDRGTDTQYF | TGTGCCAGCAGCTTAGACGACAGGGGCACAGATACGCAGTATTTT
. | TRBJ2-5 | . | TRBV7-2 | CASSSALTGALRETQYF | TGTGCCAGCAGCTCAGCCCTTACCGGGGCCCTCCGAGAGACCCAGTACTTC
few | TRBJ2-1 | TRBD2 | TRBV27 | CASSSHGLEPYNEQFF | TGTGCCAGCAGTTCCCACGGACTAGAGCCCTACAATGAGCAGTTCTTC
. | TRBJ2-5 | TRBD2 | TRBV5-4 | CASSLGTSGGAAETQYF | TGTGCCAGCAGCCTCGGGACTAGCGGGGGGGCCGCGGAGACCCAGTACTTC
few | TRBJ2-7 | . | TRBV11-2 | CASRSVGVRQYF | TGTGCCAGCAGATCCGTAGGCGTACGGCAGTACTTC
. | TRBJ1-3 | . | TRBV5-1 | CASSLEGNRNTIYF | TGCGCCAGCAGCTTGGAAGGCAACCGAAACACCATATATTTT
few | TRBJ1-1 | TRBD1 | TRBV7-2 | CASRSGTGNTEAFF | TGTGCCAGCAGATCAGGGACAGGTAACACTGAAGCTTTCTTT
. | TRBJ2-7 | . | TRBV20-1 | CSARRSRSSEQYF | TGCAGTGCTAGAAGGTCGAGATCGAGCGAGCAGTACTTC
. | TRBJ1-5 | . | TRBV20-1 | CSAPTGVRNQPQHF | TGCAGTGCTCCCACCGGGGTTCGGAATCAGCCCCAGCATTTT
. | TRBJ2-3 | TRBD1 | TRBV20-1 | CSAIRDRGDTQYF | TGCAGTGCTATTCGAGACAGGGGGGATACGCAGTATTTT
. | TRBJ1-2 | TRBD1 | TRBV7-9 | CASSLQGDPSYGYTF | TGTGCCAGCAGCTTACAGGGGGACCCAAGCTATGGCTACACCTTC
. | TRBJ2-5 | . | TRBV9 | CASSVGDVGLRETQYF | TGTGCCAGCAGCGTAGGCGATGTAGGCCTTCGGGAGACCCAGTACTTC
few | TRBJ2-1 | TRBD2 | TRBV18 | CASSFDRLAGGNEQFF | TGTGCCAGCTCATTCGACCGACTAGCGGGAGGGAATGAGCAGTTCTTC
few | TRBJ1-1 | . | TRBV29-1 | CSVKKQAEGTEAFF | TGCAGCGTTAAAAAACAGGCAGAAGGGACTGAAGCTTTCTTT
. | TRBJ2-5 | . | TRBV6-5 | CASSYPAGTQYF | TGTGCCAGCAGTTACCCAGCGGGGACCCAGTACTTC